Each of the 16 T cell receptor beta chains below was sequenced from the same sample in a study of post-analysis software for immune sequencing data. These receptors' antigens are unknown. Study-wide results and limits: TRBV5-6, TRBV5-1 and TRBV20-1 belonged to a set of roughly five TRBV segments that were more frequent in patients than controls.

The library was made from cDNA and included unique molecular identifiers. From the PCR reads, TCRdb called clonotypes with MiXCR, one entry per CDR3 protein. The table records 600,000 to 750,000 distinct CDR3 sequences, 59% of them present only once. The sample consisted of blood. These receptors all come from a girl aged 2 to 10 with multiple sclerosis.

This clonotype was picked up one time. The V gene is TRBV20-1, the J gene TRBJ2-1; TRBD2 agrees at 13 bases. This CDR3 has 16 amino acids. With 2 bases clipped from V and 5 bases from J, the junction kept 6 bases outside the gene matches. Germline V gene sequence: CDR1 DFQATT, CDR2 SNEGSKA (reference sequence). The CDR3: CSARRGLAGRDNEQFF. The DNA of the CDR3 is TGCAGTGCTAGACGGGGACTAGCGGGACGTGACAATGAGCAGTTCTTC.

The genes are TRBV29-1 and TRBJ2-5; 7 nucleotides match TRBD1. In germline, CDR1 is SQVTM, CDR2 ANQGSEA. V lost 1 base to trimming and J lost 5 bases; unmatched junction nucleotides: 7. CDR3 length equals 14 residues. CDR3 in amino acids: CSVEVRGGGETQYF. CDR3 nucleotides: TGCAGCGTTGAAGTTAGAGGGGGCGGGGAGACCCAGTACTTC.

This chain joins TRBV12-3 or TRBV12-4 and TRBJ2-3; D perhaps matches TRBD1 (6 bases). V gave up 5 bases and J gave up 3 bases, with 15 bases separating them. The CDR3 is 15 residues long. The CDR3 DNA is TGTGCCAGCAGTCCGACAGGCGGAGAAACAGATACGCAGTATTTT. This encodes CASSPTGGETDTQYF.

The chain uses TRBV6-2 or TRBV6-3 and TRBJ2-1; D might be TRBD2 (6 bases). Looked up from germline, CDR1 is MNHEY and CDR2 is SVGEGT. Trimming pared 8 bases from V and 7 bases from J, leaving 9 bases between. This CDR3 comprises 11 residues. The CDR3: CASHGGNEQFF. In DNA form, the CDR3 reads TGTGCCAGCCACGGAGGGAATGAGCAGTTCTTC.

This sequence joins TRBV12-3 or TRBV12-4 and TRBJ1-4, with 10 nucleotides matching TRBD1. The CDR3 consists of 14 residues. After removal of 6 bases from V and 11 bases from J, the junction contained 9 bases not matched to a gene. The CDR3 sequence is CASRRHGQGGKLFF. For the CDR3, the DNA is TGTGCCAGCAGACGCCATGGACAGGGGGGGAAACTGTTTTTT.

CDR3 sequence: CSAVSLSPGGSYEQYF. CDR3 DNA: TGCAGTGCTGTCTCTCTATCACCTGGCGGGAGTTACGAGCAGTACTTC. The chain employs TRBV20-1 and TRBJ2-7; 7 bases align to TRBD2. Looked up from germline, CDR1 is DFQATT and CDR2 is SNEGSKA (reference sequence). Unmatched junction bases numbered 17, after V lost 5 bases and J lost 4 bases. The CDR3 loop spans 16 amino acids.

The chain employs TRBV29-1 and TRBJ1-2; D is possibly TRBD1 (5 bases). Germline-derived CDR1 and CDR2 are SQVTM and ANQGSEA. The CDR3 has 13 amino acids. Trimming cost V 4 bases and J 5 bases, with 14 bases left between them. Written as DNA, the CDR3 is TGCAGCGTTGTTTTGCAGGGCCTGTATGGCTACACCTTC. Translation: CSVVLQGLYGYTF.

The V and J genes are TRBV5-1 and TRBJ1-2; tentatively, D is TRBD1 (6 bases). Germline V CDR1 and CDR2: SGHRS, YFSETQ. Trimming pared 5 bases from V and 2 bases from J, leaving 10 bases between. The CDR3 spans 13 residues. The CDR3 loop reads CASRGTGNYGYTF. In DNA form, the CDR3 reads TGCGCCAGCAGAGGAACAGGGAACTATGGCTACACCTTC.

The table lists this clonotype with a few counts. V is TRBV20-1 and J is TRBJ2-5; D is unclear. The germline V gene has CDR1 DFQATT and CDR2 SNEGSKA (reference sequence). Trimming left V 3 bases short and J 2 bases short, with 13 bases between. The CDR3 length is 14 residues. In nucleotides, the CDR3 is TGCAGTGCTAGGGTAGGGCAGGCGCAAGAGACCCAGTACTTC. Translation: CSARVGQAQETQYF.

J is TRBJ2-4 and V is TRBV18; a weak D match, TRBD2 (5 bases). CDR1 KGHSH and CDR2 LQKENI come from the germline V gene. This CDR3 is 17 amino acids long. The ends were cut back, 2 bases at V and 3 bases at J, with 17 bases in the middle. The CDR3 nucleotides read TGTGCCAGCTCACCATTGCCGGGAAAGTCAGTCAAAAACATTCAGTACTTC. Its protein is CASSPLPGKSVKNIQYF.

This clonotype occurred a few times. The rearrangement uses TRBV20-1 and TRBJ2-5, with D possibly being TRBD1 (6 bases). There are 12 residues in the CDR3. Trimming shortened V by 6 bases and J by 1 base, and 9 bases separated the two germline ends. Germline-derived CDR1 and CDR2 are DFQATT and SNEGSKA (reference sequence). The CDR3 protein is CSAWDIQETQYF. The CDR3 DNA reads TGCAGTGCCTGGGACATCCAAGAGACCCAGTACTTC.

The rearrangement links TRBV25-1 to TRBJ2-5, with TRBD1 matching 9 bases. The CDR3 contains 16 residues. Germline V CDR1 and CDR2: MGHDK, SYGVNS. With V trimmed by 1 base and J by 1 base, 4 bases remained unmatched. The CDR3 protein is CASSEWETGGQETQYF. CDR3 in DNA: TGTGCCAGCAGTGAATGGGAGACAGGGGGCCAAGAGACCCAGTACTTC.

In the case of this clonotype: Sequence at one end of the junction differs from germline and may be a read error. The V gene is TRBV27, the J gene TRBJ2-1; D uncertain. CDR3 length: 13 amino acids. The germline gives CDR1 MNHEY, CDR2 SMNVEV (reference sequence). The CDR3 here is CASSLSRNNEQFF. The DNA for the CDR3 is TGTGCCAGCAGCTTATCTAGGAACAATGAGCAGTTCTTC.

This clonotype was counted a single time. The rearrangement uses TRBV20-1 and TRBJ2-1, with D possibly being TRBD2 (6 bases). The CDR3 has 14 amino acids. Looked up from germline, CDR1 is DFQATT and CDR2 is SNEGSKA (reference sequence). The V end was cut by 6 bases, the J end by 1 base, with 13 bases between. CDR3 coding DNA: TGCAGTGCCTCCCCTAGCGTTTCCTACAATGAGCAGTTCTTC. Encoded protein: CSASPSVSYNEQFF.

This clonotype was seen a few times. This chain links TRBV7-9 with TRBJ2-1; TRBD1 matches at 7 bases. The trim removed 5 bases at V and 4 bases at J, leaving 5 bases unmatched. The CDR3 runs 14 residues. CDR1 SEHNR and CDR2 FQNEAQ come from the germline V gene (reference sequence). The CDR3 DNA reads as TGTGCCAGCAGCGCCGGGACAGTTTACAATGAGCAGTTCTTC. It translates to CASSAGTVYNEQFF.

The J gene is TRBJ2-3, the V gene TRBV6-5; D call uncertain. Germline-derived CDR1 and CDR2 are MNHEY and SVGAGI. The CDR3 runs to 14 residues. Trimming cost V 0 bases and J 2 bases, with 6 bases left between them. The CDR3 DNA reads as TGTGCCAGCAGTTACTCGGACCACACAGATACGCAGTATTTT. Its protein is CASSYSDHTDTQYF.